This T cell receptor (beta chain) was sequenced during a study of technical replicates of blood from a few donors. The CDR3 runs 13 residues. Trimming took off 5 bases at V and 6 bases at J, with 8 bases between the two ends. Germline-derived CDR1 and CDR2 are MGHDK and SYGVNS. TCRdb's table, derived via immunoSEQ multiplex PCR, lists solely in-frame clones and lacks some. The sample has 100,000 or so clones, around 96% seen once. The TCR comes from a human donor in good health. The V gene is TRBV25-1, the J gene TRBJ1-6; D is unresolved. The source material was T cells isolated from PBMCs. The CDR3 region has the DNA TGTGCCAGCAGTCTCTCGGGTAATTCACCCCTCCACTTT. Its protein is CASSLSGNSPLHF.